The 13 T cell receptor beta chains reported below all come from one sample, sequenced in a study of blood T cell repertoires in COVID-19. TCRdb's copy holds only in-frame clones and misses some; the assay was immunoSEQ multiplex PCR. This table has under 250,000 clones, around four fifths appearing once. Sequences were obtained from peripheral blood. Receptors were obtained from a woman in her thirties or forties with active or convalescent COVID-19.

The genes are TRBV4-2 and TRBJ2-7, with unresolved D. V was trimmed by 0 bases and J by 9 bases, leaving 6 bases between them. The CDR3 is made up of 11 amino acids. Germline V gene data show CDR1 as LGHNA and CDR2 as YNFKEQ. The DNA of the CDR3 is TGTGCCAGCAGCCAAGACCAGTCGCAGTACTTC. Translation: CASSQDQSQYF.

The V call is TRBV25-1, the J call TRBJ2-7; 7 bases align to TRBD1. Germline V gene sequence: CDR1 MGHDK, CDR2 SYGVNS. The CDR3 is 15 residues long. The J segment lost 0 bases and the V segment lost 2 bases, leaving 4 bases of the junction unmatched. In DNA form, the CDR3 reads TGTGCCAGCAGTGAACCGGACAGGAGCTCCTACGAGCAGTACTTC. Its translation is CASSEPDRSSYEQYF.

CDR3 sequence (DNA): TGTGCCAGCAGCTTATCTGGCCAGGTCCATGGGTATGGCTACACCTTC. As protein: CASSLSGQVHGYGYTF. The chain carries TRBV11-1 and TRBJ1-2, with D unclear. The germline V gene encodes CDR1 SGHAT and CDR2 FQDESV (reference sequence). V shed 2 bases and J shed 5 bases, with 18 bases lying between them. There are 16 residues in the CDR3.

The chain combines TRBV5-6 with TRBJ1-2, with 12 bases that match TRBD1. V gave up 4 bases and J gave up 7 bases; unmatched junction bases: 14. Germline V gives CDR1 SGHDT, CDR2 YYEEEE. The CDR3 length is 17 residues. The CDR3 nucleotides are TGTGCCAGCAGCCTACTTCCGGGACAGGGGGCCGGGGGTGGCTACACCTTC. Its protein product is CASSLLPGQGAGGGYTF.

The chain links TRBV5-1 to TRBJ2-5; D remains unclear. Germline V gene lookup returns CDR1 SGHRS and CDR2 YFSETQ. V shed 2 bases and J shed 1 base, with 21 bases lying between them. This CDR3 is built from 18 residues. The chain's CDR3 is CASSFTGRDLMSQETQYF. Here the CDR3 DNA reads TGCGCCAGCAGCTTCACTGGCCGTGACTTGATGTCCCAAGAGACCCAGTACTTC.

This clone occurred a few times. In DNA, the CDR3 is TGTGCCAGCACCTCCAGCGGAGATGAAGCTTTCTTT. Protein product: CASTSSGDEAFF. The chain has TRBV9 and TRBJ1-1, with no clear D. CDR1 is SGDLS and CDR2 is YYNGEE in the germline V gene. CDR3 size: 12 residues. V was cut by 6 bases and J by 7 bases, with 13 bases left in between.

This chain links TRBV6-6 with TRBJ1-2; possibly TRBD1 for D (5 bases). Trimming stripped 7 bases from V and 7 bases from J, with 13 bases between. The CDR3 has 12 residues. Germline loops: CDR1 MNHNY, CDR2 SVGAGI (reference sequence). DNA of the CDR3: TGTGCCAGCAACCCGGACACCTCTGGCTACACCTTC. It specifies CASNPDTSGYTF.

This chain uses TRBV28 with TRBJ1-4, with 9 bases identical to TRBD1. V dropped 5 bases and J dropped 6; count of bases not matched to a gene: 7. The CDR3 is made up of 15 amino acids. CDR1 is MDHEN and CDR2 is SYDVKM in the germline V gene. The CDR3 DNA sequence: TGTGCCAGCAGTAATGCCGGGGACAGGGATGAAAAACTGTTTTTT. Its translation is CASSNAGDRDEKLFF.

In regard to this clone: Other DNA sequences in the sample encode the same CDR3. The genes are TRBV14 and TRBJ2-7; D may be TRBD2 (6 bases). The CDR3 runs 14 residues. V dropped 3 bases and J dropped 2 bases, with 11 bases sitting between them. The germline gives CDR1 SGHDN, CDR2 FVKESK. This CDR3 is CASSQPAGPYEQYF. DNA of the CDR3: TGTGCCAGCAGCCAGCCTGCGGGACCCTACGAGCAGTACTTC.

The V and J genes are TRBV12-2 and TRBJ2-5; no check of the table's D call, TRBD2, against the DNA was made. TRBV12-2 is a documented pseudogene. CDR3 length: 13 residues. CDR3: CASRLGAGGIQYF. For the CDR3, the DNA is TGTGCAAGTCGCTTAGGAGCGGGAGGGATCCAGTACTTC.

The V and J genes are TRBV4-3 and TRBJ1-2; 8 positions agree with TRBD1. Looked up from germline, CDR1 is LGHNA and CDR2 is YSLEER. The CDR3 is 16 amino acids. The trim removed 4 bases at V and 8 bases at J, leaving 15 bases unmatched. The CDR3 loop is CASSRDQAGDRGGYTF. In DNA form, the CDR3 reads TGCGCCAGCAGCCGAGACCAAGCCGGAGACAGGGGCGGCTACACCTTC.

The CDR3 is CATLGQLTQPQHF. The DNA for the CDR3 is TGTGCCACTCTCGGACAGCTGACTCAGCCCCAGCATTTT. The gene calls are TRBV15 and TRBJ1-5; tentative D call: TRBD1 (6 bases). The germline CDR1 and CDR2 sequences are LNHNV and YYDKDF (reference sequence). The V end lost 9 bases, the J end lost 6 bases, and 15 bases lay between the germline ends. CDR3 length: 13 amino acids.

The chain recombines TRBV5-8 with TRBJ1-6; possible D gene TRBD1, 5 bases. The CDR3 is 18 residues long. V lost 4 bases and J lost 10, with 27 bases in between. Germline assignment: CDR1 SGHTS and CDR2 YDEGEE. The CDR3: CASSPYRIEWLHPSPLHF. The CDR3 region has the DNA TGTGCCAGCAGCCCATACAGGATTGAGTGGCTTCACCCCTCACCCCTCCACTTT.